This T cell receptor (beta chain) was captured by sequencing in a study of technical replicates of blood from a few donors. Profiled with immunoSEQ multiplex PCR; TCRdb holds only in-frame clones, not every one. Of tens of thousands of clones detected, 96% appear once; the ten largest clones hold roughly 0.35%. The germline V gene encodes CDR1 WNHNN and CDR2 SYGVQD (reference sequence). The CDR3 loop spans 15 amino acids. Unmatched junction bases numbered 7, after V lost 2 bases and J lost 5 bases. The V gene is TRBV10-1, the J gene TRBJ2-7; 9 bases match TRBD2. This clonotype was obtained from a human donor in good health. Sequenced: T cells isolated from PBMCs. CDR3 sequence reads: CASSEAVGGRDEQYF. In DNA form, the CDR3 reads TGCGCCAGCAGTGAGGCAGTCGGCGGGAGGGACGAGCAGTACTTC.